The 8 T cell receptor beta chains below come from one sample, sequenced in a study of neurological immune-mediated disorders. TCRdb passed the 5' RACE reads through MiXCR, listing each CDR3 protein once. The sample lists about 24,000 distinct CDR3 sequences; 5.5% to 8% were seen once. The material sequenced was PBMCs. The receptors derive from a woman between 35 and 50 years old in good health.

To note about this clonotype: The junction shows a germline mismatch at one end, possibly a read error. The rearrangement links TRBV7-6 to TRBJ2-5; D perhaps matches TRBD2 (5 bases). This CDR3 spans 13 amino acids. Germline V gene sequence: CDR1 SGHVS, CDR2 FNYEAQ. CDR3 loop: CSSSFSGTETHYF. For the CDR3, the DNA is TGTTCCAGCAGCTTCTCGGGAACAGAGACCCATTACTTC.

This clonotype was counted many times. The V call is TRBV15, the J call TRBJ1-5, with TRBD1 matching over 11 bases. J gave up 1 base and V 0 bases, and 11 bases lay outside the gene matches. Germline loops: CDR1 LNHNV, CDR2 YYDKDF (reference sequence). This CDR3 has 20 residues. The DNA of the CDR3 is TGTGCCACCAGCAGAGAATTAAGGACAGGGGGCCTATACAGCAATCAGCCCCAGCATTTT. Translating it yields CATSRELRTGGLYSNQPQHF.

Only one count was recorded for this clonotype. Here the CDR3 reads CASSLFGQGTVEQYF. The DNA for the CDR3 is TGTGCCAGCAGCTTATTCGGACAGGGCACCGTGGAGCAGTACTTC. This chain uses TRBV7-6 with TRBJ2-7; TRBD1 matches 8 bases. The CDR3 spans 15 residues. Unmatched junction bases numbered 10, after V lost 2 bases and J lost 7 bases. The germline gives CDR1 SGHVS, CDR2 FNYEAQ.

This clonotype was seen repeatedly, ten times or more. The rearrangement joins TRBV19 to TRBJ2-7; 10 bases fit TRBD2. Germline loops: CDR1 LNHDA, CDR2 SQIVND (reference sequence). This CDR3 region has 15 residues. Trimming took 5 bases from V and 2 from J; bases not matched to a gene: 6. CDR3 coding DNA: TGTGCCAGTAGTCAAACTAGCGGGGACACCTACGAGCAGTACTTC. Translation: CASSQTSGDTYEQYF. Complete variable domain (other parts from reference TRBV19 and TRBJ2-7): DGGITQSPKYLFRKEGQNVTLSCEQNLNHDAMYWYRQDPGQGLRLIYYSQIVNDFQKGDIAEGYSVSREKKESFPLTVTSAQKNPTAFYLCASSQTSGDTYEQYFGPGTRLTVT.

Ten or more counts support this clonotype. The CDR3 region is CASSLSTRQGRYEQYF. DNA of the CDR3: TGCGCCAGCAGCTTATCTACCAGACAAGGGAGATACGAGCAGTACTTC. This rearrangement joins TRBV5-1 to TRBJ2-7, with D possibly TRBD2 on 5 matching bases. Germline CDR1 and CDR2: SGHRS and YFSETQ. The CDR3 covers 16 residues. Trimming pared 2 bases from V and 4 bases from J, leaving 19 bases between.

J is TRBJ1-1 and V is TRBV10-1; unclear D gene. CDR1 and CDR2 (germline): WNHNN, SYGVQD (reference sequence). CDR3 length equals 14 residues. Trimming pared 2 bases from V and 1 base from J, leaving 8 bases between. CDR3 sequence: CASSERGANTEAFF. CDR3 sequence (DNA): TGCGCCAGCAGTGAGCGGGGAGCGAACACTGAAGCTTTCTTT.

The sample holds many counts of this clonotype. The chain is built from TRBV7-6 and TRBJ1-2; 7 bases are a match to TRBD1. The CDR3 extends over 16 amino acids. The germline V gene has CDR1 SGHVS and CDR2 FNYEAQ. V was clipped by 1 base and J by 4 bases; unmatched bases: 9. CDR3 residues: CASSLEYRGASYGYTF. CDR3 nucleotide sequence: TGTGCCAGCAGCTTAGAGTACAGGGGCGCCTCCTATGGCTACACCTTC. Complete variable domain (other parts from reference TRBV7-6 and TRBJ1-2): GAGVSQSPRYKVTKRGQDVALRCDPISGHVSLYWYRQALGQGPEFLTYFNYEAQQDKSGLPNDRFSAERPEGSISTLTIQRTEQRDSAMYRCASSLEYRGASYGYTFGSGTRLTVV.

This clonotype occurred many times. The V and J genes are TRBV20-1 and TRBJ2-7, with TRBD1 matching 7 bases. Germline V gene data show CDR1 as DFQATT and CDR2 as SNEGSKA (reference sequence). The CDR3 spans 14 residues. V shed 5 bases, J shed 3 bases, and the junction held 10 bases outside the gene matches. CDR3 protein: CSAVRTGTDYEQYF. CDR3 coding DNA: TGCAGTGCTGTCAGAACCGGGACAGACTACGAGCAGTACTTC.